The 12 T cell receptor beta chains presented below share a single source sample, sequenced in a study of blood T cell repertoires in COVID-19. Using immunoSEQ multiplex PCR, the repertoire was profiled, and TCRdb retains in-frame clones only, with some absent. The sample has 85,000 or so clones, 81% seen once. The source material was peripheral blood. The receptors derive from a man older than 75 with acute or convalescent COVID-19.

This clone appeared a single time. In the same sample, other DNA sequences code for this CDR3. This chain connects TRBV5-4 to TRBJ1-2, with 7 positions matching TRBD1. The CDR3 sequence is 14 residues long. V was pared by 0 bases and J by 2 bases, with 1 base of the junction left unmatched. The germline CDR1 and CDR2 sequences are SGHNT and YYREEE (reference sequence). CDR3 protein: CASSLAGGNYGYTF. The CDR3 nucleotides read TGTGCCAGCAGCTTGGCAGGGGGAAACTATGGCTACACCTTC. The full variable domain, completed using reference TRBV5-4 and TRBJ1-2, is ETGVTQSPTHLIKTRGQQVTLRCSSQSGHNTVSWYQQALGQGPQFIFQYYREEENGRGNFPPRFSGLQFPNYSSELNVNALELDDSALYLCASSLAGGNYGYTFGSGTRLTVV.

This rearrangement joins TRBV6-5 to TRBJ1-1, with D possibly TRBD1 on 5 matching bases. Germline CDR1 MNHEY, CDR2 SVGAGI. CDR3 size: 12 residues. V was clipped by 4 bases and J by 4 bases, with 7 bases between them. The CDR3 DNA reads TGTGCCAGCAGTTCAGGGTTCACTGAAGCTTTCTTT. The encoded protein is CASSSGFTEAFF.

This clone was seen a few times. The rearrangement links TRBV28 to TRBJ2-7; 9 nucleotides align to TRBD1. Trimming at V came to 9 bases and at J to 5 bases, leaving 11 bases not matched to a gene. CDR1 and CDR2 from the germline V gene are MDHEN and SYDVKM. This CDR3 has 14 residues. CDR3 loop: CASPPGQGIDEQYF. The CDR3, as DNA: TGTGCCAGTCCTCCGGGACAGGGTATCGACGAGCAGTACTTC. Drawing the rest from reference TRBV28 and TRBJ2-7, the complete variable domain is DVKVTQSSRYLVKRTGEKVFLECVQDMDHENMFWYRQDPGLGLRLIYFSYDVKMKEKGDIPEGYSVSREKKERFSLILESASTNQTSMYLCASPPGQGIDEQYFGPGTRLTVT.

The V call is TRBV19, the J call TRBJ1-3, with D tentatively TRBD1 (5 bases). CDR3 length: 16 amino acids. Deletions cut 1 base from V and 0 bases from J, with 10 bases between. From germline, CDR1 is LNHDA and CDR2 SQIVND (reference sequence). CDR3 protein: CASSIGGGNSGNTIYF. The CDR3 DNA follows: TGTGCCAGTAGTATAGGCGGGGGGAACTCTGGAAACACCATATATTTT.

This chain's CDR3 is CSVAEWIGETQYF. In DNA form, the CDR3 reads TGCAGCGTTGCGGAGTGGATTGGAGAGACCCAGTACTTC. The genes are TRBV29-1 and TRBJ2-5; D remains unclear. The germline V and J ends were trimmed by 4 bases and 4 bases, with 13 bases remaining between them. CDR1 and CDR2 from the germline V gene are SQVTM and ANQGSEA. The CDR3 loop spans 13 amino acids. Filled out from reference TRBV29-1 and TRBJ2-5, the complete variable domain reads SAVISQKPSRDICQRGTSLTIQCQVDSQVTMMFWYRQQPGQSLTLIATANQGSEATYESGFVIDKFPISRPNLTFSTLTVSNMSPEDSSIYLCSVAEWIGETQYFGPGTRLLVL.

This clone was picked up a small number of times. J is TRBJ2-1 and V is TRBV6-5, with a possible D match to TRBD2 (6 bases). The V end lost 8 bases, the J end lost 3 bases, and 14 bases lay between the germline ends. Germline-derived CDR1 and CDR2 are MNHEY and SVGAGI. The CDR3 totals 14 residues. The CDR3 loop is CASEEGVYYNEQFF. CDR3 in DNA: TGTGCCAGCGAGGAGGGTGTGTACTACAATGAGCAGTTCTTC.

The CDR3 DNA reads TGTGCCAGCAGTTCGAGCACGGGACAGGGCACTGAAGCTTTCTTT. Protein product: CASSSSTGQGTEAFF. V gene TRBV28 combines with J gene TRBJ1-1; 9 bases are a match to TRBD1. Germline CDR1 reads MDHEN; CDR2 reads SYDVKM. The CDR3 totals 15 residues. Trimming removed 4 bases from V and 4 bases from J; junction bases left unmatched: 7.

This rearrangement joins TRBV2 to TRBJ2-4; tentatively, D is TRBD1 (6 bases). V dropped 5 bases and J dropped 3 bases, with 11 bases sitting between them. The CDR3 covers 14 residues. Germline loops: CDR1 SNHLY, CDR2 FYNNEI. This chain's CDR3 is CASSSQGIKNIQYF. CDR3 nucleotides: TGTGCCAGCAGTTCACAGGGTATCAAAAACATTCAGTACTTC.

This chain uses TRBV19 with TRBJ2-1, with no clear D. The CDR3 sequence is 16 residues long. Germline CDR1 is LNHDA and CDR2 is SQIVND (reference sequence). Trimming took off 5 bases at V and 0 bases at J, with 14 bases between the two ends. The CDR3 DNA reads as TGTGCCAGTAGTTCCAACGCGAGAACCTCCTACAATGAGCAGTTCTTC. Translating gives CASSSNARTSYNEQFF.

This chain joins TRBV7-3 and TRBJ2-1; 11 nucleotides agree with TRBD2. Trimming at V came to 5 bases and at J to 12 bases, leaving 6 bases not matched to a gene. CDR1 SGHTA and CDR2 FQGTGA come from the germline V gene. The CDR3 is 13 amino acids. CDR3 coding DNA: TGTGCCAGCAGCCAGACCCTAGCGGGAGGGCAGTTCTTC. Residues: CASSQTLAGGQFF.

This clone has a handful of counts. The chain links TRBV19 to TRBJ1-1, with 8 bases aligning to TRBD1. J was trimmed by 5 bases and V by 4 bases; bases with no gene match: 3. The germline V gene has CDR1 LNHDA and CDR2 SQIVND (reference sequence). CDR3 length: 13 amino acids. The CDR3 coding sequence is TGTGCCAGTAGTACCCAGGGGGCGACTGAAGCTTTCTTT. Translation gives CASSTQGATEAFF. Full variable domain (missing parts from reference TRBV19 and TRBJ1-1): DGGITQSPKYLFRKEGQNVTLSCEQNLNHDAMYWYRQDPGQGLRLIYYSQIVNDFQKGDIAEGYSVSREKKESFPLTVTSAQKNPTAFYLCASSTQGATEAFFGQGTRLTVV.

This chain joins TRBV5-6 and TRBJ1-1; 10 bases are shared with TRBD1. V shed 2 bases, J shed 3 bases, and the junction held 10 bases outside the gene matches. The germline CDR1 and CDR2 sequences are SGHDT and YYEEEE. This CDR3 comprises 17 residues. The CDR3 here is CASSFRDRGPYYTEAFF. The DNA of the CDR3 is TGTGCCAGCAGCTTTCGGGACAGGGGCCCTTATTACACTGAAGCTTTCTTT.